This T cell receptor (beta chain) was obtained from a study of blood T cell repertoires in COVID-19. Study-wide background: The United States, Italy and Spain supplied acute and convalescent COVID-19 samples.

The germline CDR1 and CDR2 sequences are SEHNR and FQNEAQ (reference sequence). V was pared by 4 bases and J by 1 base, with 10 bases between. The CDR3 has 14 residues. Seattle patients were enrolled while actively infected and followed longitudinally. Data came from immunoSEQ multiplex PCR; TCRdb stores just in-frame clones and leaves some out. The data show around 260,000 clones, with 80% to 95% seen just once and under 3% held by the top ten. The receptor was isolated from a person under 35 with COVID-19, enrolled during active disease. The specimen was peripheral blood. The genes are TRBV7-9 and TRBJ1-1; D gene uncertain. CDR3 nucleotides: TGTGCCAGCAGCTCCGGAGTGCCGAACACTGAAGCTTTCTTT. Protein: CASSSGVPNTEAFF.